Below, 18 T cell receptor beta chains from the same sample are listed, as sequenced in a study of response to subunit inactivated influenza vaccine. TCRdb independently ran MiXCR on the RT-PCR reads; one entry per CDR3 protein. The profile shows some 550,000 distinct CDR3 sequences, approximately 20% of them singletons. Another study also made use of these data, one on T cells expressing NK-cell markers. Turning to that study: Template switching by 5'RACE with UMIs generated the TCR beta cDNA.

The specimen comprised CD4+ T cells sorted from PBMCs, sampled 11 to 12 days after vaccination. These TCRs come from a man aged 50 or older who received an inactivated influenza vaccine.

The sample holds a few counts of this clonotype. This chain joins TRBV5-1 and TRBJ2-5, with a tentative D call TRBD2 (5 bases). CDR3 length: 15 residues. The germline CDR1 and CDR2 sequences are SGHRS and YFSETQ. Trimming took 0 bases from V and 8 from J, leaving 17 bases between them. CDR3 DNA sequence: TGCGCCAGCAGCTTGGCCCAGAGGACTCAAAGAACCCAGTACTTC. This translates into CASSLAQRTQRTQYF.

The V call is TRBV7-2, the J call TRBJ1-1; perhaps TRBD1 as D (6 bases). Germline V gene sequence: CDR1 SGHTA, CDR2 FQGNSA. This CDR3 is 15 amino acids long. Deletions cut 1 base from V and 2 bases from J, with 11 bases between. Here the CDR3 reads CASSLVGTPNTEAFF. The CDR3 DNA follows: TGTGCCAGCAGCTTAGTAGGGACACCTAACACTGAAGCTTTCTTT.

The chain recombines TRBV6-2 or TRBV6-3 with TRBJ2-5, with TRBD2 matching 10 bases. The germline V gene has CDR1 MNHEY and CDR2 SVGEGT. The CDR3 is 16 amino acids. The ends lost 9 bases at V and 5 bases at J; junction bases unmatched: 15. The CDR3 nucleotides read TGTGCCAGTAAGGATCCTCGACTAGCGGGCGGGGAGACCCAGTACTTC. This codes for CASKDPRLAGGETQYF.

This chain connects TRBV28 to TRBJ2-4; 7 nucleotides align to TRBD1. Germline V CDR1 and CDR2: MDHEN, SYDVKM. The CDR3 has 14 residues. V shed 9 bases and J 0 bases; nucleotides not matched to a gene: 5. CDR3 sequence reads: CASTGTEAKNIQYF. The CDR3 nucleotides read TGTGCCAGTACCGGGACAGAAGCCAAAAACATTCAGTACTTC.

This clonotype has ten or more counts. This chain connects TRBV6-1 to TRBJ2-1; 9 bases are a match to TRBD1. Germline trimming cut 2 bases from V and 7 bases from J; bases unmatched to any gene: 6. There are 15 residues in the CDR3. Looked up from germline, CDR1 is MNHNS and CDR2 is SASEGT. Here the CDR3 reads CASSEPGQGKNEQFF. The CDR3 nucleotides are TGTGCCAGCAGTGAACCGGGACAGGGAAAGAATGAGCAGTTCTTC.

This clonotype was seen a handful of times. The CDR3 nucleotides read TGCGCCAGCAGCTTTAGTACCCAAGAGACCCAGTACTTC. Its protein product is CASSFSTQETQYF. The rearrangement uses TRBV5-1 and TRBJ2-5, with unresolved D. With 2 bases removed from V and 1 base from J, the gap between germline ends came to 6 bases. The CDR3 consists of 13 residues. Germline CDR1 is SGHRS and CDR2 is YFSETQ. Together with reference TRBV5-1 and TRBJ2-5, the CDR3 gives the full variable domain: KAGVTQTPRYLIKTRGQQVTLSCSPISGHRSVSWYQQTPGQGLQFLFEYFSETQRNKGNFPGRFSGRQFSNSRSEMNVSTLELGDSALYLCASSFSTQETQYFGPGTRLLVL.

The DNA of the CDR3 is TGTGCCAGCAGTCAGGCAGGCAATCATAGGGGGAACATTCAGTACTTC. Residues: CASSQAGNHRGNIQYF. This rearrangement joins TRBV6-2 or TRBV6-3 to TRBJ2-4; tentative D call: TRBD1 (6 bases). Germline CDR1 MNHEY, CDR2 SVGEGT. V lost 5 bases to trimming and J lost 7 bases, with 21 bases between them. CDR3 length equals 16 residues.

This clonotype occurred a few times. This chain's CDR3 is CASSFGTSGGLSTDTQYF. For the CDR3, the DNA is TGCGCCAGCAGCTTCGGGACTAGCGGGGGACTAAGCACAGATACGCAGTATTTT. The chain has TRBV5-1 and TRBJ2-3; 14 bases fit TRBD2. CDR3 length: 18 residues. Germline V gives CDR1 SGHRS, CDR2 YFSETQ. Trimming at V came to 2 bases and at J to 0 bases, leaving 5 bases not matched to a gene. Variable domain in full (rest from reference TRBV5-1 and TRBJ2-3): KAGVTQTPRYLIKTRGQQVTLSCSPISGHRSVSWYQQTPGQGLQFLFEYFSETQRNKGNFPGRFSGRQFSNSRSEMNVSTLELGDSALYLCASSFGTSGGLSTDTQYFGPGTRLTVL.

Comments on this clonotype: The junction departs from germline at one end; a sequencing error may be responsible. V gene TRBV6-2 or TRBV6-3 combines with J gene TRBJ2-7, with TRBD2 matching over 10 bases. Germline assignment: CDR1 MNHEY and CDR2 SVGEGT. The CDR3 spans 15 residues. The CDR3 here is CASSNLAGVSHEQYF. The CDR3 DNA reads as TGTGCCAGCAGTAACCTAGCGGGAGTCTCCCACGAGCAGTACTTC.

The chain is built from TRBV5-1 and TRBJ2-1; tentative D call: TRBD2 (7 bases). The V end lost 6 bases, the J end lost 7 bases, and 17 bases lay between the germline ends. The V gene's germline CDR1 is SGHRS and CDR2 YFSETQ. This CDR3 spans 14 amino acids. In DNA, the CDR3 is TGCGCCAGCACCGGGGGGCTAACTGCGAATGAGCAGTTCTTC. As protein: CASTGGLTANEQFF.

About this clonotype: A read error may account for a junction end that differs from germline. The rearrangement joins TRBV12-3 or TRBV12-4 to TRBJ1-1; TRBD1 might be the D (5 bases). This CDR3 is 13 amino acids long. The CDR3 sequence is CTSTPGLRTEAFF. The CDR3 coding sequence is TGTACCAGCACCCCAGGGTTGAGGACTGAAGCTTTCTTT.

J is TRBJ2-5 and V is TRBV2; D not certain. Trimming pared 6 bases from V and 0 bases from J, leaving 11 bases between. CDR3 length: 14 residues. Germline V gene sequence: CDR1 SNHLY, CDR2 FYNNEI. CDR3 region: CASRGGSYQETQYF. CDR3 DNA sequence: TGTGCCAGCAGGGGCGGTTCGTACCAAGAGACCCAGTACTTC.

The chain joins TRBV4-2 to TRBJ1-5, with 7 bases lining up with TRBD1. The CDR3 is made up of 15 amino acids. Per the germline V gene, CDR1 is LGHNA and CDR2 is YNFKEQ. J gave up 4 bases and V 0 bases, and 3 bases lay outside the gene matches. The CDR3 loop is CASSQEGTVNQPQHF. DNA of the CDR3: TGTGCCAGCAGCCAAGAGGGGACAGTAAATCAGCCCCAGCATTTT.

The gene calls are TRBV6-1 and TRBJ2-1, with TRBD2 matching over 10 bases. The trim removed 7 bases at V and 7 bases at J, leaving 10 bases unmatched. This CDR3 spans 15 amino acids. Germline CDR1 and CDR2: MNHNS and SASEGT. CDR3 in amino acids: CASKRTSGTGNEQFF. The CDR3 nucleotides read TGTGCCAGCAAACGGACTAGCGGAACCGGTAATGAGCAGTTCTTC.

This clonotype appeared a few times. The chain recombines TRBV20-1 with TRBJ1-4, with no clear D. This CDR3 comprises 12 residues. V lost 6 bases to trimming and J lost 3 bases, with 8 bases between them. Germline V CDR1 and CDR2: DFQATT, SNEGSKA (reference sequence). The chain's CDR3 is CSASRPNEKLFF. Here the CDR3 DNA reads TGCAGTGCCTCCCGACCTAATGAAAAACTGTTTTTT.

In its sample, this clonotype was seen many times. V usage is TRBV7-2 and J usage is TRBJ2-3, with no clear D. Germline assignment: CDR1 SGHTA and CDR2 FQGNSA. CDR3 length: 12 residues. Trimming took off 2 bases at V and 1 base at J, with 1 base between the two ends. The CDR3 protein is CASSLRTDTQYF. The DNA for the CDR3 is TGTGCCAGCAGCTTACGCACAGATACGCAGTATTTT.

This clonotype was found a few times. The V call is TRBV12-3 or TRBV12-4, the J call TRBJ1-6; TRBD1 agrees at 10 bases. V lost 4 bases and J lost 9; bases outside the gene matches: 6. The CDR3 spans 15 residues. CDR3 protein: CASSSRDRGSSPLHF. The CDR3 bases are TGTGCCAGCAGTTCCCGGGACAGGGGTAGTTCACCCCTCCACTTT.

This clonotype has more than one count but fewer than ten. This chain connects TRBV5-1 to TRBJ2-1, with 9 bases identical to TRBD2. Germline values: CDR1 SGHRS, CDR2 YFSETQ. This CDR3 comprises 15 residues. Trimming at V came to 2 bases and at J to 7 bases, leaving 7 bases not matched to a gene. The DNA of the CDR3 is TGCGCCAGCAGCTTTAGCGGGAGTAAGGGGAATGAGCAGTTCTTC. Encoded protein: CASSFSGSKGNEQFF.